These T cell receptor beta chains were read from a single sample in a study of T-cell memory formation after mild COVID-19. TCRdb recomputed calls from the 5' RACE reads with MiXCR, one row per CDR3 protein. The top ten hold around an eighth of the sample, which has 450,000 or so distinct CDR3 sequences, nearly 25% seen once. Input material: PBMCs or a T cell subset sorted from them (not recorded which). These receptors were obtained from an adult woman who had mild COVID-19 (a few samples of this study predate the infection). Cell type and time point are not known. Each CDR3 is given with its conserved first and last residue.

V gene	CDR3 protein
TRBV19	CASSIAGQPQHF
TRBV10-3	CASGGTRSHNEQFF
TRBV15	CATSTAGTGKGEQYF
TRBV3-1	CASSQEGLGDTQYF
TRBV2	CASSAVRTDTQYF
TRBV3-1	CASSRGDNSPLHF
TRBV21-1	CASNFQQRLGSYEQYF
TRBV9	CASSPRTPDTQYF
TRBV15	CATSRPGGGIQYF
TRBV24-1	CATSDFGAGTYNEQFF
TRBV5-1	CASLREPGLAVTDTQYF
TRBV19	CASSMGWGEQFF
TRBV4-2	CASSQEILAAEYGYTF
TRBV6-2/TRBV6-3	CASSPLPGGTGGEQFF
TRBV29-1	CSVDGGRAQYF
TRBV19	CASSPNRGTGQETQYF
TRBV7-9	CASSSGTSAPYEQYF
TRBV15	CATSRDRGDYEQYF
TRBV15	CATSGRGQGNSPLHF
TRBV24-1	CATSDFGRAPGELFF
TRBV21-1	CASSKEEALSYEQYF
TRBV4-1	CASSQVGLAGKVQFF
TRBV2	CASSGLYSNQPQHF
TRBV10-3	CAISDPAGSSYEQYF
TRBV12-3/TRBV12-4	CASSPGEGRLWAF
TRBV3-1	CASSPRLAGGPSEETQYF
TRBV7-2	CASTRTAGGYTF
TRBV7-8	CASSLGDRGRLGLGGYTF
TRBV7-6	CASSLARVAGGSNEQFF